The rows below give T cell receptor beta chains drawn from one sample of a study of CD8+ T cells in alopecia areata. TCRdb's copy holds only in-frame clones and misses some; the assay was immunoSEQ multiplex PCR. The sample has a few hundred thousand clones, more than 45% seen once. The material sequenced was CD4+ T cells sorted from blood, taken at week 4, from a patient treated with tofacitinib. The origin of the receptors is a human donor with alopecia areata. The CDR3 runs from the conserved cysteine through the conserved F or W. D genes are given only for firm matches. Some rows mark clone size as missing; the rest say once, few, many or name a class of expanded clone.

j_call: TRBJ1-6; d_call: .; cdr3_length: 14; v_call: TRBV5-1; clone_size: few; cdr3_aa: CASSLPDVGGTLHF; cdr3_nt: TGCGCCAGCAGCCTTCCCGACGTCGGAGGTACCCTCCACTTT
j_call: TRBJ2-7; d_call: TRBD1; cdr3_length: 15; v_call: TRBV7-3; clone_size: .; cdr3_aa: CASSNPGQGIREQYF; cdr3_nt: TGTGCCAGCAGCAACCCGGGACAGGGTATCCGCGAGCAGTACTTC
j_call: TRBJ1-3; d_call: .; cdr3_length: 12; v_call: TRBV25-1; clone_size: .; cdr3_aa: CASSEQGNTIYF; cdr3_nt: TGTGCCAGCTCAGAACAGGGAAACACCATATATTTT
j_call: TRBJ2-7; d_call: .; cdr3_length: 14; v_call: TRBV29-1; clone_size: .; cdr3_aa: CSVVLPGDSYEQYF; cdr3_nt: TGCAGCGTTGTACTGCCAGGGGACTCCTACGAGCAGTACTTC
j_call: TRBJ2-2; d_call: .; cdr3_length: 13; v_call: TRBV30; clone_size: .; cdr3_aa: CAWSMANTGELFF; cdr3_nt: TGTGCCTGGAGTATGGCAAACACCGGGGAGCTGTTTTTT
j_call: TRBJ1-5; d_call: .; cdr3_length: 14; v_call: TRBV13; clone_size: .; cdr3_aa: CASSRRGQNQPQHF; cdr3_nt: TGTGCCAGCAGCCGTCGTGGGCAGAATCAGCCCCAGCATTTT
j_call: TRBJ2-3; d_call: .; cdr3_length: 11; v_call: TRBV29-1; clone_size: .; cdr3_aa: CSVAASDTQYF; cdr3_nt: TGCAGCGTCGCCGCGTCAGATACGCAGTATTTT
j_call: TRBJ1-5; d_call: .; cdr3_length: 13; v_call: TRBV6-6; clone_size: many; cdr3_aa: CASSLLDNQPQHF; cdr3_nt: TGTGCCAGCAGTCTCCTTGACAATCAGCCCCAGCATTTT
j_call: TRBJ1-2; d_call: TRBD1; cdr3_length: 14; v_call: TRBV29-1; clone_size: .; cdr3_aa: CSGADRGGFWGYTF; cdr3_nt: TGCAGCGGCGCGGACAGGGGCGGTTTTTGGGGCTACACCTTC
j_call: TRBJ2-2; d_call: .; cdr3_length: 15; v_call: TRBV4-1; clone_size: .; cdr3_aa: CASSSTDMNTGELFF; cdr3_nt: TGCGCCAGCAGCTCTACCGACATGAACACCGGGGAGCTGTTTTTT
j_call: TRBJ2-7; d_call: TRBD1; cdr3_length: 14; v_call: TRBV7-9; clone_size: .; cdr3_aa: CASSLRTGRYEQYF; cdr3_nt: TGTGCCAGCAGCCTAAGGACAGGCCGCTACGAGCAGTACTTC
j_call: TRBJ1-2; d_call: .; cdr3_length: 13; v_call: TRBV30; clone_size: .; cdr3_aa: CAWSVSGGYGYTF; cdr3_nt: TGTGCCTGGAGTGTGTCCGGGGGCTATGGCTACACCTTC
j_call: TRBJ2-7; d_call: .; cdr3_length: 15; v_call: TRBV4-1; clone_size: .; cdr3_aa: CASSQEGGRSYEQYF; cdr3_nt: TGCGCCAGCAGCCAAGAAGGGGGACGGTCCTACGAGCAGTACTTC
j_call: TRBJ2-2; d_call: .; cdr3_length: 13; v_call: TRBV5-6; clone_size: .; cdr3_aa: CASSLSTVGELFF; cdr3_nt: TGTGCCAGCAGCTTGAGCACAGTCGGGGAGCTGTTTTTT
j_call: TRBJ1-1; d_call: .; cdr3_length: 14; v_call: TRBV2; clone_size: .; cdr3_aa: CASIVGSLNTEAFF; cdr3_nt: TGTGCCAGCATCGTTGGCAGCTTGAACACTGAAGCTTTCTTT
j_call: TRBJ1-6; d_call: .; cdr3_length: 14; v_call: TRBV5-1; clone_size: few; cdr3_aa: CASSLGQENSPLHF; cdr3_nt: TGCGCCAGCAGCTTGGGACAGGAAAATTCACCCCTCCACTTT
j_call: TRBJ1-1; d_call: TRBD1; cdr3_length: 15; v_call: TRBV5-1; clone_size: .; cdr3_aa: CASSGLTGSNTEAFF; cdr3_nt: TGCGCCAGCAGCGGATTGACAGGGTCAAACACTGAAGCTTTCTTT
j_call: TRBJ1-1; d_call: .; cdr3_length: 13; v_call: TRBV30; clone_size: .; cdr3_aa: CAWSGRMNTEAFF; cdr3_nt: TGTGCCTGGAGTGGACGGATGAACACTGAAGCTTTCTTT
j_call: TRBJ1-5; d_call: .; cdr3_length: 15; v_call: TRBV27; clone_size: .; cdr3_aa: CASSLAQGLNQPQHF; cdr3_nt: TGTGCCAGCAGTTTAGCGCAGGGACTCAATCAGCCCCAGCATTTT
j_call: TRBJ2-3; d_call: TRBD2; cdr3_length: 15; v_call: TRBV27; clone_size: few; cdr3_aa: CASSTPSGGTDTQYF; cdr3_nt: TGTGCCAGCAGTACCCCTAGCGGGGGGACAGATACGCAGTATTTT
j_call: TRBJ2-7; d_call: TRBD1; cdr3_length: 17; v_call: TRBV5-4; clone_size: .; cdr3_aa: CASSSWKRGQGNDEQYF; cdr3_nt: TGTGCCAGCAGCTCATGGAAGAGGGGACAGGGTAATGACGAGCAGTACTTC
j_call: TRBJ1-1; d_call: TRBD1; cdr3_length: 16; v_call: TRBV7-3; clone_size: few; cdr3_aa: CASSLLGGRVNTEAFF; cdr3_nt: TGTGCCAGCAGCTTATTAGGGGGCAGAGTGAACACTGAAGCTTTCTTT
j_call: TRBJ2-7; d_call: TRBD1; cdr3_length: 13; v_call: TRBV6-6; clone_size: .; cdr3_aa: CASTRGSSYEQYF; cdr3_nt: TGTGCCAGCACCAGGGGGAGCTCCTACGAGCAGTACTTC
j_call: TRBJ1-5; d_call: .; cdr3_length: 15; v_call: TRBV5-1; clone_size: .; cdr3_aa: CASSLGSGEGQPQHF; cdr3_nt: TGCGCCAGCAGCTTGGGGTCAGGGGAAGGTCAGCCCCAGCATTTT
j_call: TRBJ2-1; d_call: TRBD2; cdr3_length: 15; v_call: TRBV5-4; clone_size: few; cdr3_aa: CASSPRGEYGNEQFF; cdr3_nt: TGTGCCAGCAGCCCGCGGGGGGAATACGGCAATGAGCAGTTCTTC
j_call: TRBJ1-2; d_call: .; cdr3_length: 12; v_call: TRBV30; clone_size: once; cdr3_aa: CAWSPFPYGYTF; cdr3_nt: TGTGCCTGGAGTCCATTCCCCTATGGCTACACCTTC
j_call: TRBJ1-5; d_call: .; cdr3_length: 16; v_call: TRBV6-5; clone_size: few; cdr3_aa: CASSSQPVPSNQPQHF; cdr3_nt: TGTGCCAGCAGTTCTCAACCGGTCCCTAGCAATCAGCCCCAGCATTTT
j_call: TRBJ2-5; d_call: .; cdr3_length: 14; v_call: TRBV29-1; clone_size: few; cdr3_aa: CSVAGGTAEETQYF; cdr3_nt: TGCAGCGTTGCGGGAGGGACAGCGGAAGAGACCCAGTACTTC
j_call: TRBJ2-1; d_call: .; cdr3_length: 10; v_call: TRBV29-1; clone_size: few; cdr3_aa: CSAGRGKQFF; cdr3_nt: TGCAGCGCCGGCAGGGGTAAGCAGTTCTTC
j_call: TRBJ1-1; d_call: .; cdr3_length: 14; v_call: TRBV29-1; clone_size: .; cdr3_aa: CSAVRDSQRTEAFF; cdr3_nt: TGCAGCGCTGTACGGGACTCCCAGAGGACTGAAGCTTTCTTT
j_call: TRBJ2-5; d_call: .; cdr3_length: 14; v_call: TRBV6-1; clone_size: .; cdr3_aa: CASVEWGAVETQYF; cdr3_nt: TGTGCCAGCGTTGAGTGGGGTGCAGTAGAGACCCAGTACTTC
j_call: TRBJ1-1; d_call: .; cdr3_length: 14; v_call: TRBV6-5; clone_size: .; cdr3_aa: CASSYSIGRQEAFF; cdr3_nt: TGTGCCAGCAGTTACTCGATTGGCAGGCAGGAAGCTTTCTTT
j_call: TRBJ2-3; d_call: .; cdr3_length: 13; v_call: TRBV11-1; clone_size: few; cdr3_aa: CASSRGFTDTQYF; cdr3_nt: TGTGCCAGCAGTCGTGGGTTCACAGATACGCAGTATTTT
j_call: TRBJ2-3; d_call: .; cdr3_length: 15; v_call: TRBV5-1; clone_size: once; cdr3_aa: CASSGGAGGTDTQYF; cdr3_nt: TGCGCCAGCAGCGGGGGCGCGGGGGGCACAGATACGCAGTATTTT
j_call: TRBJ2-3; d_call: TRBD2; cdr3_length: 16; v_call: TRBV5-6; clone_size: .; cdr3_aa: CASSPGTSGFTDTQYF; cdr3_nt: TGTGCCAGCAGCCCAGGGACTAGCGGATTCACAGATACGCAGTATTTT
j_call: TRBJ1-1; d_call: TRBD1; cdr3_length: 12; v_call: TRBV30; clone_size: .; cdr3_aa: CAWTGTGTEAFF; cdr3_nt: TGTGCCTGGACCGGGACAGGTACTGAAGCTTTCTTT
j_call: TRBJ1-1; d_call: .; cdr3_length: 13; v_call: TRBV29-1; clone_size: few; cdr3_aa: CSANLLMNTEAFF; cdr3_nt: TGCAGCGCCAACCTGCTCATGAACACTGAAGCTTTCTTT
j_call: TRBJ2-7; d_call: .; cdr3_length: 13; v_call: TRBV2; clone_size: .; cdr3_aa: CASSLGASYEQYF; cdr3_nt: TGTGCCAGCAGTTTGGGGGCATCCTACGAGCAGTACTTC
j_call: TRBJ1-2; d_call: .; cdr3_length: 11; v_call: TRBV29-1; clone_size: .; cdr3_aa: CSGEGDNGYTF; cdr3_nt: TGCAGCGGTGAGGGGGATAATGGCTACACCTTC
j_call: TRBJ1-1; d_call: .; cdr3_length: 12; v_call: TRBV29-1; clone_size: .; cdr3_aa: CSVGVLNTEAFF; cdr3_nt: TGCAGCGTTGGTGTTCTGAACACTGAAGCTTTCTTT
j_call: TRBJ2-6; d_call: .; cdr3_length: 16; v_call: TRBV5-1; clone_size: .; cdr3_aa: CASSAAGEAGSNVLTF; cdr3_nt: TGCGCCAGCAGCGCTGCGGGTGAGGCTGGCTCCAACGTCCTGACTTTC
j_call: TRBJ1-6; d_call: TRBD1; cdr3_length: 20; v_call: TRBV10-3; clone_size: few; cdr3_aa: CAISDSGLVTGSSYNSPLHF; cdr3_nt: TGTGCCATCAGTGACTCAGGGTTGGTGACAGGGAGCTCCTATAATTCACCCCTCCACTTT
j_call: TRBJ1-5; d_call: TRBD1; cdr3_length: 15; v_call: TRBV5-1; clone_size: .; cdr3_aa: CASSWTGESNQPQHF; cdr3_nt: TGCGCCAGCAGCTGGACAGGGGAGAGCAATCAGCCCCAGCATTTT
j_call: TRBJ1-1; d_call: .; cdr3_length: 14; v_call: TRBV30; clone_size: .; cdr3_aa: CAWRSEGLVAEAFF; cdr3_nt: TGTGCCTGGAGATCCGAGGGGTTGGTAGCTGAAGCTTTCTTT
j_call: TRBJ2-3; d_call: .; cdr3_length: 12; v_call: TRBV30; clone_size: .; cdr3_aa: CAWSSTPDTQYF; cdr3_nt: TGTGCCTGGAGTTCCACTCCAGATACGCAGTATTTT
j_call: TRBJ1-4; d_call: .; cdr3_length: 15; v_call: TRBV14; clone_size: .; cdr3_aa: CASSPRQGTNEKLFF; cdr3_nt: TGTGCCAGCAGCCCCCGCCAGGGGACTAATGAAAAACTGTTTTTT
j_call: TRBJ2-7; d_call: .; cdr3_length: 15; v_call: TRBV19; clone_size: few; cdr3_aa: CASRSISPRTYEQYF; cdr3_nt: TGTGCCAGCCGTTCTATAAGCCCGCGAACCTACGAGCAGTACTTC
j_call: TRBJ1-3; d_call: .; cdr3_length: 16; v_call: TRBV15; clone_size: .; cdr3_aa: CATALGTGRTGNTIYF; cdr3_nt: TGTGCCACCGCATTGGGGACGGGCAGGACTGGAAACACCATATATTTT